The clone carrying this T cell receptor beta chain was recorded a few times. What it recognizes is unknown. These data are taken from a study of T cells in Graves' hyperthyroidism and ophthalmopathy. Using RNA transcripts as the source, TCR beta CDR3 regions were amplified. A first-round RT-PCR of the TCR CDR3 used the HTBI primer set. TCRdb recomputed calls from the multiplex PCR reads with MiXCR, one row per CDR3 protein. The sample carries about 400,000 distinct CDR3 sequences, under 15% recorded once. Diagnosis of hyperthyroidism was new in patients aged 18 to 65, and its duration was under 2 months. Each 10 ml fresh peripheral blood draw supplied the PBMCs. Study outcomes and limitations: Stable hyperthyroidism and ophthalmopathy were separated using 13 V-J signatures.

The CDR3 spans 17 residues. CDR1 is SGHDT and CDR2 is YYEEEE in the germline V gene. Trimming took 2 bases from V and 0 from J, leaving 14 bases between them. The sequencing input was blood. This TCR derives from a woman aged 25 to 45 with Graves' hyperthyroidism. This chain uses TRBV5-6 with TRBJ2-2; D is unresolved. CDR3 bases: TGTGCCAGCAGCTTTGGAGTCTCCTTTTCGAACACCGGGGAGCTGTTTTTT. Its protein is CASSFGVSFSNTGELFF.